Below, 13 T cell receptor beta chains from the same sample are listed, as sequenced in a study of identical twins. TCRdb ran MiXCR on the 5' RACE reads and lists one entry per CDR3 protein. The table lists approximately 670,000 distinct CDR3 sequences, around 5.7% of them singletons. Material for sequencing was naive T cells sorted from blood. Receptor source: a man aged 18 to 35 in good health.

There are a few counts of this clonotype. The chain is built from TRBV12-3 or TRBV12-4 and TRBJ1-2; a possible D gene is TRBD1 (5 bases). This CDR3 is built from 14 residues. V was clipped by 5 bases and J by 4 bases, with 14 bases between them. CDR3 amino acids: CASSATGTFYGYTF. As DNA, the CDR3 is TGTGCCAGCAGTGCAACCGGGACCTTCTATGGCTACACCTTC.

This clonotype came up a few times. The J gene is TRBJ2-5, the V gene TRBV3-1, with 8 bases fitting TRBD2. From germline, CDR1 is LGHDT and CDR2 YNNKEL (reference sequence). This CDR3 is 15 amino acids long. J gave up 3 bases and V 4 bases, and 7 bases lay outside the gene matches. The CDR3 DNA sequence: TGTGCCAGCAGCCGACTAGCGCCAGAGAAAGAGACCCAGTACTTC. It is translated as CASSRLAPEKETQYF.

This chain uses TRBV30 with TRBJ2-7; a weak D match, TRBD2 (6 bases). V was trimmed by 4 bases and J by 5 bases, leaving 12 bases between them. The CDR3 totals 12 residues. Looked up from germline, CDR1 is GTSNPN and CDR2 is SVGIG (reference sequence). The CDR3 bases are TGTGCCTGGAAACGGGAGCGGGACGAGCAGTACTTC. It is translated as CAWKRERDEQYF. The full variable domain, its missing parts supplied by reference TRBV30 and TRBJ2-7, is SQTIHQWPATLVQPVGSPLSLECTVEGTSNPNLYWYRQAAGRGLQLLFYSVGIGQISSEVPQNLSASRPQDRQFILSSKKLLLSDSGFYLCAWKRERDEQYFGPGTRLTVT.

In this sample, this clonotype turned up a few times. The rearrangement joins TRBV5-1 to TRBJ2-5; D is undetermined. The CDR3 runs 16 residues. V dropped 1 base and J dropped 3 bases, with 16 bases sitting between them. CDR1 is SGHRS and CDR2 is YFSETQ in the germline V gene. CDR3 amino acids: CASSLMVAGLEETQYF. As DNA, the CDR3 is TGCGCCAGCAGCTTGATGGTTGCCGGGTTGGAAGAGACCCAGTACTTC.

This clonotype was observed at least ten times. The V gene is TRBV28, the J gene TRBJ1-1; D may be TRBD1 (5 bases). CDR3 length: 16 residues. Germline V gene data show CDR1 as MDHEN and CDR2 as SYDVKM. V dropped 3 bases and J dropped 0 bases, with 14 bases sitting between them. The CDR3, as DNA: TGTGCCAGCAGTTTCCCCCAGGGACGGGTGAACACTGAAGCTTTCTTT. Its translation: CASSFPQGRVNTEAFF.

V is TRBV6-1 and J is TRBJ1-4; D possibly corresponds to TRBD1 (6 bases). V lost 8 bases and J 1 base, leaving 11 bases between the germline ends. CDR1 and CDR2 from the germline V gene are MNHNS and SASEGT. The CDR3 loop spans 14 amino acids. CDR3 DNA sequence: TGTGCCAGCGTCCGGGACATAACTAATGAAAAACTGTTTTTT. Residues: CASVRDITNEKLFF.

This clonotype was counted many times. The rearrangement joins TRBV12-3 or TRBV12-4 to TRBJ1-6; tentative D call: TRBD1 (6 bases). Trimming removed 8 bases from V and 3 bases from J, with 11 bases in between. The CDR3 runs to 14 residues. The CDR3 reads CASARQVYNSPLHF. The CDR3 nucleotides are TGTGCCAGCGCCAGACAGGTCTATAATTCACCCCTCCACTTT.

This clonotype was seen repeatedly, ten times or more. CDR3 nucleotides: TGTGCCAGCAGAAGGACAGGGGGACTGAATGAGCAGTTCTTC. This sequence encodes CASRRTGGLNEQFF. This chain joins TRBV12-3 or TRBV12-4 and TRBJ2-1; 10 bases are a match to TRBD1. The junction had 6 bases not matched to a gene; V was cut back by 6 bases and J by 7 bases. The CDR3 is 14 residues long.

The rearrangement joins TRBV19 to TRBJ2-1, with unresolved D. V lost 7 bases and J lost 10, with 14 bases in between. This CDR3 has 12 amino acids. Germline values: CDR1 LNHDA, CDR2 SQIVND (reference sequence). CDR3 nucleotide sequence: TGTGCCAGTACCGCCGCGGTGGGAGAGCAGTTCTTC. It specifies CASTAAVGEQFF.

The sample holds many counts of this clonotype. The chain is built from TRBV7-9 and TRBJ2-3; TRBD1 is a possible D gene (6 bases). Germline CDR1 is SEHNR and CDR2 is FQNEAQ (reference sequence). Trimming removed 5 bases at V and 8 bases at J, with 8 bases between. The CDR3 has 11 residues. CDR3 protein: CASSPQGTQYF. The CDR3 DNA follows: TGTGCCAGCAGCCCACAGGGTACGCAGTATTTT.

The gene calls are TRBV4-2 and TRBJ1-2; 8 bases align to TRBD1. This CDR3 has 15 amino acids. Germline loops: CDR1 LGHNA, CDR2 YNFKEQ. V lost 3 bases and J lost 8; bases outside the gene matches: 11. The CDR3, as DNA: TGTGCCAGCAGCCACATCGGACAGGGCGATGGAGGCTACACCTTC. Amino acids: CASSHIGQGDGGYTF.

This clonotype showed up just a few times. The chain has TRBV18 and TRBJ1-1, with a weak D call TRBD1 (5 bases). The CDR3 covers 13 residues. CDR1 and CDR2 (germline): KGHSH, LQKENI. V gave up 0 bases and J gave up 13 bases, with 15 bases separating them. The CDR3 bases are TGTGCCAGCTCACCACCGGGCGGACTTAGGGGTTTCTTT. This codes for CASSPPGGLRGFF.

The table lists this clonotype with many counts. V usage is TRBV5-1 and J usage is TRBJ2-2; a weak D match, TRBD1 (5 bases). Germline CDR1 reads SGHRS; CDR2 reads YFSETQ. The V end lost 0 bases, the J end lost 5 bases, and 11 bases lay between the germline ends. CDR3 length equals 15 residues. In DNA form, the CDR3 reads TGCGCCAGCAGCTTGGCACCCCAGGGTACCGGGGAGCTGTTTTTT. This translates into CASSLAPQGTGELFF.